These T cell receptor beta chains were read from a single sample in a study of T cell responses to AZD1222 COVID-19 vaccine. Data came from immunoSEQ multiplex PCR; TCRdb stores just in-frame clones and leaves some out. The data show some 150,000 clones, approximately 85% seen once. The specimen comprised peripheral blood, sampled 28 days after the second dose of the MenACWY control vaccine. The receptor set was obtained from an adult who received the MenACWY meningococcal vaccine as a control. Both conserved end residues are part of each CDR3. A D gene is named only where the DNA matches it firmly. The size entry is marked missing in some rows and otherwise reads once, few, many or a size class.

d_call: -
cdr3_length: 14
v_call: TRBV20-1
clone_size: once
j_call: TRBJ1-1
cdr3_aa: CSASGSRKGTEAFF
cdr3_nt: TGCAGTGCTAGTGGGTCCCGTAAGGGTACTGAAGCTTTCTTT

d_call: -
cdr3_length: 16
v_call: TRBV7-3
clone_size: -
j_call: TRBJ1-5
cdr3_aa: CASTRKRGWGNQPQHF
cdr3_nt: TGTGCCAGCACCCGAAAGCGGGGATGGGGCAATCAGCCCCAGCATTTT

d_call: -
cdr3_length: 12
v_call: TRBV3-1/TRBV3-2
clone_size: -
j_call: TRBJ2-7
cdr3_aa: CASSYGAGEQYF
cdr3_nt: TGTGCCAGCAGCTACGGGGCAGGCGAGCAGTACTTC

d_call: -
cdr3_length: 14
v_call: TRBV6-1
clone_size: -
j_call: TRBJ1-4
cdr3_aa: CASSETFSGEKLFF
cdr3_nt: TGTGCCAGCAGTGAGACATTTTCGGGTGAAAAACTGTTTTTT

d_call: TRBD2
cdr3_length: 17
v_call: TRBV15
clone_size: once
j_call: TRBJ2-3
cdr3_aa: CATSRGLLAGGTDTQYF
cdr3_nt: TGTGCCACCAGCAGAGGGTTGCTAGCGGGGGGCACAGATACGCAGTATTTT

d_call: -
cdr3_length: 14
v_call: TRBV2
clone_size: -
j_call: TRBJ2-3
cdr3_aa: CASSDYSLADTQYF
cdr3_nt: TGTGCCAGCAGTGATTATAGTTTAGCAGATACGCAGTATTTT

d_call: TRBD2
cdr3_length: 17
v_call: TRBV11-3
clone_size: -
j_call: TRBJ2-2
cdr3_aa: CASSLTWTSGRPGELFF
cdr3_nt: TGTGCCAGCAGCTTAACATGGACTAGCGGGAGACCCGGGGAGCTGTTTTTT

d_call: TRBD1
cdr3_length: 14
v_call: TRBV7-2
clone_size: once
j_call: TRBJ1-1
cdr3_aa: CASSYRGLGTEAFF
cdr3_nt: TGTGCCAGCAGCTACAGGGGGCTAGGCACTGAAGCTTTCTTT

d_call: -
cdr3_length: 14
v_call: TRBV5-5
clone_size: -
j_call: TRBJ1-6
cdr3_aa: CASSPLSGDSPLHF
cdr3_nt: TGTGCCAGCAGCCCTCTCTCAGGGGATTCACCCCTCCACTTT

d_call: -
cdr3_length: 11
v_call: TRBV19
clone_size: -
j_call: TRBJ1-2
cdr3_aa: CASSPGSGYTF
cdr3_nt: TGTGCCAGTAGCCCGGGGAGTGGCTACACCTTC

d_call: -
cdr3_length: 15
v_call: TRBV4-3
clone_size: -
j_call: TRBJ2-1
cdr3_aa: CASSQGAGSYNEQFF
cdr3_nt: TGCGCCAGCAGCCAAGGGGCCGGCTCCTACAATGAGCAGTTCTTC

d_call: TRBD1
cdr3_length: 15
v_call: TRBV6-6
clone_size: -
j_call: TRBJ1-1
cdr3_aa: CASSSRTYRGTEAFF
cdr3_nt: TGTGCCAGCAGTTCCCGAACCTACAGGGGCACTGAAGCTTTCTTT

d_call: TRBD1
cdr3_length: 16
v_call: TRBV7-9
clone_size: few
j_call: TRBJ1-2
cdr3_aa: CASSLRTGQGGYGYTF
cdr3_nt: TGTGCCAGCAGCTTGAGGACTGGACAGGGCGGCTATGGCTACACCTTC

d_call: -
cdr3_length: 13
v_call: TRBV5-1
clone_size: -
j_call: TRBJ2-1
cdr3_aa: CASSLYPDNEQFF
cdr3_nt: TGCGCCAGCAGCTTGTATCCAGACAATGAGCAGTTCTTC